The 17 T cell receptor beta chains below all came from one sample that was sequenced in a study of CD4 and CD8 cells across lung adenocarcinoma regions. TCRdb reprocessed the PCR reads with MiXCR, giving one entry per CDR3 protein. The sample contains some 3,200 distinct CDR3 sequences, approximately 70% of which appear only once. What was sequenced was CD4+ T cells from the margin of a lung tumor. The source of these receptors is a male donor with lung adenocarcinoma. The CD4 and CD8 labels of this study may be unreliable.

The chain carries TRBV6-1 and TRBJ2-1; the D call may be TRBD1 or TRBD2 (5 bases each). Trimming left V 4 bases short and J 3 bases short, with 16 bases between. Germline CDR1 MNHNS, CDR2 SASEGT. This CDR3 has 16 amino acids. In DNA, the CDR3 is TGTGCCAGCAGTGGTCAGGACGGGACCTTCTACAATGAGCAGTTCTTC. It yields the protein CASSGQDGTFYNEQFF.

In the case of this clonotype: Relative to the germline gene, one junction end is altered; a read error may explain this. This chain uses TRBV7-7 with TRBJ1-3; D is perhaps TRBD1 (5 bases). The CDR3 runs to 15 residues. The germline V gene encodes CDR1 SSHAT and CDR2 FNYEAQ (reference sequence). In nucleotides, the CDR3 is TGTGCTAGCAGCGAAAGGCCAGGGAGTGGAAACACCATATATTTT. Translated: CASSERPGSGNTIYF.

The chain uses TRBV6-1 and TRBJ2-2; TRBD1 is a possible D gene (5 bases). From germline, CDR1 is MNHNS and CDR2 SASEGT. Trimming stripped 2 bases from V and 4 bases from J, with 11 bases between. The CDR3 loop spans 15 amino acids. CDR3 nucleotides: TGTGCCAGCAGTGAATGGGGCAGACCCACCGGGGAGCTGTTTTTT. Protein product: CASSEWGRPTGELFF.

The V call is TRBV6-5, the J call TRBJ1-1, with TRBD1 as a possible D gene (5 bases). V was shortened by 4 bases and J by 1 base, with 10 bases between the two germline ends. The CDR3 is 14 amino acids. CDR1 is MNHEY, CDR2 SVGAGI, per germline. The CDR3 coding sequence is TGTGCCAGCAGTTTGGGGGGGTGGAACACTGAAGCTTTCTTT. Translating gives CASSLGGWNTEAFF.

CDR3 in DNA: TGTGCCAGCAGTGAACAGGGGAGCATTCAGTACTTC. Encoded protein: CASSEQGSIQYF. The gene calls are TRBV6-1 and TRBJ2-4; D might be TRBD1 (6 bases). Germline V gives CDR1 MNHNS, CDR2 SASEGT. The CDR3 totals 12 residues. V lost 2 bases and J lost 9, with 8 bases in between.

The genes are TRBV6-5 and TRBJ2-1; TRBD2 matches at 9 bases. Germline assignment: CDR1 MNHEY and CDR2 SVGAGI. CDR3 length equals 17 residues. After removal of 0 bases from V and 6 bases from J, the junction contained 9 bases not matched to a gene. The DNA of the CDR3 is TGTGCCAGCAGTTACTCCCCCGCTAGCGGGAACTCCAATGAGCAGTTCTTC. This sequence encodes CASSYSPASGNSNEQFF.

The J gene is TRBJ2-1, the V gene TRBV6-7, with 7 nucleotides matching TRBD2. TRBV6-7 is treated as an ORF (open reading frame) with a function not yet certain. After removal of 6 bases from V and 0 bases from J, the junction contained 5 bases not matched to a gene. The CDR3 is 15 residues long. As DNA, the CDR3 is TGTGCCAGCAGAGTAGCGGGCCTCTCCTACAATGAGCAGTTCTTC. Translation gives CASRVAGLSYNEQFF.

The chain combines TRBV6-5 with TRBJ2-5, with unresolved D. Germline loops: CDR1 MNHEY, CDR2 SVGAGI. This CDR3 spans 14 amino acids. The ends were cut back, 7 bases at V and 1 base at J, with 13 bases in the middle. This CDR3 is CASTSAQTQETQYF. In DNA form, the CDR3 reads TGTGCCAGCACTTCGGCACAGACCCAAGAGACCCAGTACTTC.

In DNA form, the CDR3 reads TGTGCCAGCAGCCCGGATCCGGGACTGATCTCCTACGAGCAGTACTTC. This encodes CASSPDPGLISYEQYF. V and J are TRBV11-2 and TRBJ2-5, with D possibly TRBD2 on 6 matching bases. The J call is uncertain, as TRBJ2-7 better fits the DNA end. CDR1 and CDR2 (germline): SGHAT, FQNNGV. This CDR3 is 16 amino acids long.

The V gene is TRBV7-9, the J gene TRBJ2-1, with D possibly called TRBD1 or TRBD2 (5 bases each). The germline gives CDR1 SEHNR, CDR2 FQNEAQ (reference sequence). Trimming pared 5 bases from V and 2 bases from J, leaving 10 bases between. CDR3 length: 14 residues. The CDR3 sequence is CASSPLGAYNEQFF. The DNA for the CDR3 is TGTGCCAGCAGCCCATTGGGGGCCTACAATGAGCAGTTCTTC.

About this clonotype itself: This CDR3 fails to terminate in the conserved phenylalanine or tryptophan, so it likely reflects a read error. The CDR3 is CASRGSETSGTMPGRETQYL. The CDR3 nucleotides are TGTGCCAGCAGAGGGTCGGAGACTAGCGGGACTATGCCTGGGAGAGAGACCCAGTACTTA. This chain joins TRBV6-1 and TRBJ2-1, with 11 nucleotides matching TRBD2. Matching the DNA end better, TRBJ2-5 makes the J call doubtful. The CDR3 extends over 20 amino acids. Per germline, CDR1 MNHNS and CDR2 SASEGT.

The V call is TRBV9, the J call TRBJ2-5; 9 bases line up with TRBD2. With V trimmed by 3 bases and J by 3 bases, 9 bases remained unmatched. Germline V lookup: CDR1 SGDLS, CDR2 YYNGEE. The CDR3 is made up of 16 amino acids. This chain's CDR3 is CASSGGRASGEETQYF. As DNA, the CDR3 is TGTGCCAGCAGCGGCGGGCGGGCTAGCGGGGAAGAGACCCAGTACTTC.

The chain combines TRBV6-1 with TRBJ2-5; 7 positions match TRBD1. The DNA end is a closer match to TRBJ2-7, so the J assignment may be wrong. CDR3 length: 14 residues. The V gene's germline CDR1 is MNHNS and CDR2 SASEGT. The CDR3 loop reads CASSETGTDYEQYF. In DNA, the CDR3 is TGTGCCAGCAGTGAGACGGGGACAGACTACGAGCAGTACTTC.

The CDR3 region is CASRQGETQYF. The CDR3 nucleotides read TGTGCCAGCAGACAGGGGGAGACCCAGTACTTC. The chain couples TRBV6-1 to TRBJ2-5, with 7 bases aligning to TRBD1. The CDR3 has 11 amino acids. V dropped 6 bases and J dropped 5; count of bases not matched to a gene: 0. Germline CDR1 is MNHNS and CDR2 is SASEGT.

The rearrangement joins TRBV6-1 to TRBJ2-1, with 16 bases matching TRBD2. Germline V CDR1 and CDR2: MNHNS, SASEGT. This CDR3 contains 16 residues. V lost 6 bases and J lost 10; bases outside the gene matches: 9. The CDR3 here is CASSQGTSGRGQEQFF. The CDR3 DNA reads TGTGCCAGCAGCCAGGGGACTAGCGGGAGGGGGCAGGAGCAGTTCTTC.

Comments on this clonotype: A junction end diverges from the germline sequence, so it may reflect a read error. The chain uses TRBV6-5 and TRBJ1-6; 8 nucleotides agree with TRBD1. Looked up from germline, CDR1 is MNHEY and CDR2 is SVGAGI. The CDR3 has 15 amino acids. Here the CDR3 reads CASSSRQGRFNEQYF. In nucleotides, the CDR3 is TGTGCCAGCAGTTCAAGACAGGGGCGCTTCAACGAGCAGTACTTT.

The chain has TRBV7-8 and TRBJ2-5; 12 bases agree with TRBD2. Germline assignment: CDR1 SGHVS and CDR2 FQNEAQ. CDR3 length equals 19 residues. J was trimmed by 0 bases and V by 2 bases; bases with no gene match: 10. CDR3 loop: CASSLPSGLAGGYQETQYF. CDR3 in DNA: TGTGCCAGCAGCTTACCATCCGGGCTAGCGGGAGGGTACCAAGAGACCCAGTACTTC.